This TCR beta chain was observed in a study of CD4 and CD8 cells across lung adenocarcinoma regions. There are many counts of this clonotype. Deletions cut 6 bases from V and 14 bases from J, with 14 bases between. Germline V lookup: CDR1 MNHNS, CDR2 SASEGT. This CDR3 has 12 residues. TCRdb ran MiXCR on the PCR reads and lists one entry per CDR3 protein. This table has fewer than 9,500 distinct CDR3 sequences, roughly 53% appearing once. Donors had localized lung adenocarcinoma, a non-small cell lung cancer. Source material: CD8+ T cells from the center of a lung tumor. The chain links TRBV6-1 to TRBJ1-6; TRBD1 might be the D (5 bases). This TCR was recovered from a male donor with lung adenocarcinoma. The CD4 and CD8 labels of this study may be unreliable. CDR3 sequence (DNA): TGTGCCAGCAGCTTCGTATCGGGGGCCCTCCACTTT. Its translation is CASSFVSGALHF.